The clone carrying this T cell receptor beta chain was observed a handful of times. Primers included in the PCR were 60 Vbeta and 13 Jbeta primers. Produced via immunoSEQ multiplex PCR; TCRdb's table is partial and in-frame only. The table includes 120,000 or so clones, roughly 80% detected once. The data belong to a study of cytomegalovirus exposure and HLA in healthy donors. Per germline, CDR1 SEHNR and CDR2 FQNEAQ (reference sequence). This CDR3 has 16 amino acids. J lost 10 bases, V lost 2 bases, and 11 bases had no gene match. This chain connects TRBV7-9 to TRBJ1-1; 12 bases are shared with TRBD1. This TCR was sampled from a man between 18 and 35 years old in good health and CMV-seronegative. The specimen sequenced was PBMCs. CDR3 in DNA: TGTGCCAGCAGCTTATCCGGGACAGGGGGCGCCGGGGCAGCTTTCTTT. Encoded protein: CASSLSGTGGAGAAFF.